A selection of T cell receptor beta chains follows, all from one sample in a study of T cell responses to AZD1222 COVID-19 vaccine. The table came from immunoSEQ multiplex PCR; TCRdb's copy has only in-frame clones and leaves some out. The sample contains about 150,000 clones, over 80% of which appear only once. The material sequenced was peripheral blood, taken 28 days after the second AZD1222 dose. Receptors originate from an adult who received the AZD1222 COVID-19 vaccine. CDR3s include the opening cysteine and the closing phenylalanine or tryptophan. The order of the fields is D gene, V gene, J gene, clone size, CDR3 protein, CDR3 DNA. D genes are given only for firm matches. Rows give clone size only sometimes, using once, few, many, or a class for an expanded clone.

TRBD1	TRBV11-3	TRBJ2-2	few	CASSPRGGAVTGELFF	TGTGCCAGCAGCCCAAGAGGGGGCGCAGTCACCGGGGAGCTGTTTTTT
TRBD1	TRBV7-2	TRBJ2-7	NA	CASSLIGGDEQYF	TGTGCCAGCAGCTTAATAGGGGGCGACGAGCAGTACTTC
NA	TRBV11-3	TRBJ1-1	NA	CASSWVRNTEAFF	TGTGCCAGCAGCTGGGTTCGGAACACTGAAGCTTTCTTT
NA	TRBV2	TRBJ1-4	NA	CASSEGHGEKLFF	TGTGCCAGCAGTGAGGGTCATGGTGAAAAACTGTTTTTT
NA	TRBV7-9	TRBJ2-1	NA	CASRTDGELYNEQFF	TGTGCCAGCAGGACCGACGGGGAACTCTACAATGAGCAGTTCTTC
NA	TRBV6-5	TRBJ1-2	NA	CASSWGFAGNYGYTF	TGTGCCAGCAGTTGGGGTTTCGCTGGGAACTATGGCTACACCTTC
TRBD1	TRBV7-9	TRBJ1-6	NA	CASRPLARRDRRSPLHF	TGTGCCAGCAGACCATTGGCCCGACGGGACAGGAGATCACCCCTCCACTTT
TRBD1	TRBV2	TRBJ1-6	NA	CASSSGTGGSPLHF	TGTGCCAGCAGTAGCGGGACAGGGGGTTCACCCCTCCACTTT
NA	TRBV2	TRBJ1-1	NA	CASRGSGAEAFF	TGTGCCAGCAGGGGCTCAGGAGCTGAAGCTTTCTTT
NA	TRBV5-1	TRBJ2-2	once	CASSLVAVGELFF	TGCGCCAGCAGCTTGGTCGCTGTTGGGGAGCTGTTTTTT
NA	TRBV6-5	TRBJ1-1	NA	CASSRGYTEAFF	TGTGCCAGCAGCCGGGGGTACACTGAAGCTTTCTTT
NA	TRBV13	TRBJ1-1	NA	CASSERTRTNTEAFF	TGTGCCAGCAGCGAGAGAACGAGGACGAACACTGAAGCTTTCTTT
TRBD1	TRBV18	TRBJ1-6	NA	CASSPTGASYNSPLHF	TGTGCCAGCTCTCCGACAGGGGCATCATATAATTCACCCCTCCACTTT
TRBD1	TRBV6-5	TRBJ1-5	NA	CASSSDRTNQPQHF	TGTGCCAGCAGCTCGGACAGGACAAATCAGCCCCAGCATTTT
NA	TRBV28	TRBJ1-5	once	CASSSGTANQPQHF	TGTGCCAGCAGTTCCGGGACGGCGAATCAGCCCCAGCATTTT
NA	TRBV20-1	TRBJ2-7	NA	CSASSGHEQYF	TGCAGTGCTAGTTCTGGACACGAGCAGTACTTC
NA	TRBV12-3/TRBV12-4	TRBJ1-4	once	CASARREKLFF	TGTGCCAGCGCCCGTCGTGAAAAACTGTTTTTT
TRBD1	TRBV19	TRBJ1-5	NA	CASSPLQGASNQPQHF	TGTGCCAGTAGTCCTCTACAGGGGGCAAGCAATCAGCCCCAGCATTTT
NA	TRBV27	TRBJ2-5	NA	CASSKRAYGGRLQETQYF	TGTGCCAGCAGTAAACGAGCGTATGGGGGGCGACTCCAAGAGACCCAGTACTTC
NA	TRBV19	TRBJ1-3	NA	CASSPAGSPSGNTIYF	TGTGCCAGTAGCCCCGCCGGGAGCCCCTCTGGAAACACCATATATTTT
NA	TRBV4-2	TRBJ1-1	NA	CASSQERVNTEAFF	TGTGCCAGCAGCCAAGAAAGGGTGAACACTGAAGCTTTCTTT
NA	TRBV11-3	TRBJ1-1	NA	CASSDPRGKKTEAFF	TGTGCCAGCAGCGATCCGCGGGGGAAGAAGACTGAAGCTTTCTTT
NA	TRBV18	TRBJ2-5	NA	CASSEVQGILETQYF	TGTGCCAGCTCAGAGGTTCAGGGCATATTGGAGACCCAGTACTTC
NA	TRBV28	TRBJ2-3	NA	CASSSAEIGIGTQYF	TGTGCCAGCAGTTCAGCGGAGATCGGGATAGGTACGCAGTATTTT
TRBD1	TRBV9	TRBJ1-2	NA	CASSGGTGVVPHYGYTF	TGTGCCAGCAGCGGTGGGACAGGGGTGGTCCCACACTATGGCTACACCTTC
NA	TRBV27	TRBJ2-1	NA	CASTLLPPDYNEQFF	TGTGCCAGCACTCTCCTCCCCCCGGATTACAATGAGCAGTTCTTC
NA	TRBV7-3	TRBJ1-2	NA	CASGAGQNYGYTF	TGTGCCAGCGGGGCAGGACAGAACTATGGCTACACCTTC
NA	TRBV9	TRBJ1-6	NA	CASSAPGWDSPLHF	TGTGCCAGCAGCGCCCCAGGGTGGGATTCACCCCTCCACTTT
NA	TRBV27	TRBJ2-6	NA	CASSFQGRSGANVLTF	TGTGCCAGCAGTTTCCAGGGTCGCTCTGGGGCCAACGTCCTGACTTTC
TRBD2	TRBV6-5	TRBJ2-1	once	CASSYSSGSGGVEQFF	TGTGCCAGCAGTTACTCGTCTGGGAGCGGGGGTGTTGAGCAGTTCTTC
NA	TRBV28	TRBJ1-1	once	CASFQGTVGTEAFF	TGTGCCAGCTTTCAGGGGACGGTAGGGACTGAAGCTTTCTTT
TRBD1	TRBV3-1/TRBV3-2	TRBJ1-3	NA	CASSHEVTGLDTIYF	TGTGCCAGCAGCCACGAAGTGACAGGGCTGGACACCATATATTTT
TRBD1	TRBV4-2	TRBJ2-7	NA	CASSQDLSSWTGDIYEQYF	TGTGCCAGCAGCCAAGATCTTTCGAGTTGGACAGGAGATATCTACGAGCAGTACTTC
NA	TRBV5-1	TRBJ1-2	NA	CASSPGQNYGYTF	TGCGCCAGCAGCCCCGGACAGAACTATGGCTACACCTTC
TRBD1	TRBV9	TRBJ2-5	few	CASSVAGTGYVETQYF	TGTGCCAGCAGCGTAGCTGGGACAGGGTATGTGGAGACCCAGTACTTC
NA	TRBV6-6	TRBJ2-7	few	CASSYSPQGDEQYF	TGTGCCAGCAGTTACTCGCCACAGGGTGACGAGCAGTACTTC
NA	TRBV3-1/TRBV3-2	TRBJ2-1	NA	CASSPYRDSDSRFF	TGTGCCAGCAGCCCCTACCGGGACTCCGACAGCAGATTCTTC
NA	TRBV6-5	TRBJ2-1	NA	CASSYRDQVWEFF	TGTGCCAGCAGTTACAGGGATCAGGTTTGGGAGTTCTTC
TRBD2	TRBV5-4	TRBJ2-3	NA	CASSRTSGGSDTQYF	TGTGCCAGCAGCCGCACTAGCGGGGGGTCGGATACGCAGTATTTT
NA	TRBV10-1	TRBJ1-2	NA	CAVTGSDGYTF	TGCGCAGTTACAGGGAGTGATGGCTACACCTTC
NA	TRBV20-1	TRBJ1-2	NA	CSASGVYTF	TGCAGTGCCTCAGGGGTCTACACCTTC
TRBD1	TRBV28	TRBJ1-6	NA	CASSPPGTGYLGSPLHF	TGTGCCAGCAGCCCCCCCGGGACAGGGTACTTGGGTTCACCCCTCCACTTT
NA	TRBV7-9	TRBJ1-1	NA	CASSLEVASLTFF	TGTGCCAGCAGCTTAGAGGTTGCATCTCTGACTTTCTTT
NA	TRBV7-9	TRBJ1-3	NA	CASSLDDLRAGNTIYF	TGTGCCAGCAGCTTAGATGACCTGAGGGCCGGAAACACCATATATTTT
NA	TRBV6-1	TRBJ2-3	NA	CASSESYQSTDTQYF	TGTGCCAGCAGTGAATCGTACCAGAGCACAGATACGCAGTATTTT
NA	TRBV7-9	TRBJ1-5	NA	CASSSTGLGYSNQPQHF	TGTGCCAGCAGTTCCACAGGTTTGGGTTATAGCAATCAGCCCCAGCATTTT
TRBD1	TRBV25-1	TRBJ1-2	NA	CASSELGDSSRYTF	TGTGCCAGCAGTGAATTAGGGGACAGCTCGCGCTACACCTTC
NA	TRBV2	TRBJ2-2	NA	CASSGEYTGELFF	TGTGCCAGCAGTGGGGAGTACACCGGGGAGCTGTTTTTT
NA	TRBV4-1	TRBJ1-4	NA	CASSQVLGLRRRCF	TGCGCCAGCAGCCAAGTCCTCGGGCTACGCCGACGGTGCTTT
NA	TRBV6-5	TRBJ2-4	NA	CASSYSRQALKNIQYF	TGTGCCAGCAGTTACTCTAGACAGGCCCTGAAAAACATTCAGTACTTC
TRBD2	TRBV7-3	TRBJ2-3	NA	CASSLNPSGYTDTQYF	TGTGCCAGCAGCTTAAACCCTAGCGGGTACACAGATACGCAGTATTTT
NA	TRBV3-1/TRBV3-2	TRBJ2-3	NA	CASSQEGQTTDTQYF	TGTGCCAGCAGCCAAGAGGGACAAACCACAGATACGCAGTATTTT
NA	TRBV11-2	TRBJ1-1	NA	CASSPGMTVNTEAFF	TGTGCCAGCAGCCCCGGAATGACAGTGAACACTGAAGCTTTCTTT
NA	TRBV2	TRBJ1-5	NA	CASSPRVAPQHF	TGTGCCAGCAGCCCTAGAGTTGCACCCCAGCATTTT
NA	TRBV13	TRBJ2-7	NA	CASSLGSGTVAYEQYF	TGTGCCAGCAGCTTAGGATCCGGGACTGTCGCCTACGAGCAGTACTTC
NA	TRBV6-5	TRBJ1-4	NA	CASKGGGFEKLFF	TGTGCCAGCAAGGGGGGGGGTTTTGAAAAACTGTTTTTT
NA	TRBV6-6	TRBJ1-5	once	CASSDRNQPQHF	TGTGCCAGCAGTGACCGGAATCAGCCCCAGCATTTT
NA	TRBV6-6	TRBJ1-5	NA	CASSYAGMQPQHF	TGTGCCAGCAGTTACGCAGGGATGCAGCCCCAGCATTTT
NA	TRBV11-3	TRBJ1-2	few	CASSLGGNYGYTF	TGTGCCAGCAGCTTAGGCGGGAACTATGGCTACACCTTC
NA	TRBV7-8	TRBJ1-5	NA	CASSLEGFGQPQHF	TGTGCCAGCAGCTTAGAAGGGTTTGGTCAGCCCCAGCATTTT